The 20 T cell receptor beta chains below come from one sample, sequenced in a study of cytomegalovirus exposure and HLA in healthy donors. The PCR made use of 60 Vbeta and 13 Jbeta primers. The method was immunoSEQ multiplex PCR; TCRdb's version includes in-frame clones alone and lacks a portion of them. The sample lists around 150,000 clones, around 84% occurring once. The material sequenced was PBMCs. The origin of the receptors is a man aged 18 to 29 in good health and CMV-seropositive.

J is TRBJ1-3 and V is TRBV4-2; D is undetermined. The CDR3 runs to 15 residues. Per the germline V gene, CDR1 is LGHNA and CDR2 is YNFKEQ. Trimming left V 0 bases short and J 1 base short, with 7 bases between. The CDR3 sequence: CASSQDEGSGNTIYF. CDR3 DNA: TGTGCCAGCAGCCAAGATGAGGGATCTGGAAACACCATATATTTT.

The sample holds a few counts of this clone. The rearrangement uses TRBV6-1 and TRBJ1-3; D is possibly TRBD1 (5 bases). Deletions cut 6 bases from V and 0 bases from J, with 12 bases between. The CDR3 loop spans 15 amino acids. Germline CDR1 reads MNHNS; CDR2 reads SASEGT. DNA of the CDR3: TGTGCCAGCAGGAACACAGGAACCTCTGGAAACACCATATATTTT. Translated: CASRNTGTSGNTIYF.

This chain uses TRBV5-4 with TRBJ2-5; maybe TRBD1 (5 bases). Looked up from germline, CDR1 is SGHNT and CDR2 is YYREEE (reference sequence). The ends were cut back, 3 bases at V and 1 base at J, with 7 bases in the middle. The CDR3 spans 13 residues. Here the CDR3 DNA reads TGTGCCAGCAGCTCGACAGCCCAAGAGACCCAGTACTTC. It yields the protein CASSSTAQETQYF.

The V gene is TRBV6-1, the J gene TRBJ1-4; D unclear. Deletions cut 0 bases from V and 5 bases from J, with 10 bases between. This CDR3 has 15 residues. Per the germline V gene, CDR1 is MNHNS and CDR2 is SASEGT. CDR3 region: CASSEALSLNEKLFF. CDR3 DNA: TGTGCCAGCAGTGAAGCCCTTAGCCTCAATGAAAAACTGTTTTTT.

The V call is TRBV7-9, the J call TRBJ2-7; D possibly corresponds to TRBD1 (6 bases). This CDR3 comprises 15 residues. Germline V lookup: CDR1 SEHNR, CDR2 FQNEAQ (reference sequence). V was trimmed by 5 bases and J by 0 bases, leaving 14 bases between them. In DNA form, the CDR3 reads TGTGCCAGCAGCCGTTGGGACACGAGCTCCTACGAGCAGTACTTC. This gives the protein CASSRWDTSSYEQYF.

The chain couples TRBV2 to TRBJ1-2; the D gene is possibly TRBD1 (5 bases). This CDR3 spans 14 amino acids. Germline V gene lookup returns CDR1 SNHLY and CDR2 FYNNEI. Trimming shortened V by 5 bases and J by 7 bases, and 17 bases separated the two germline ends. CDR3 protein: CASSFFRQISGYTF. The CDR3 DNA follows: TGTGCCAGCAGTTTTTTCCGACAGATCTCTGGCTACACCTTC.

The V call is TRBV10-3, the J call TRBJ1-1; D ambiguous. Germline values: CDR1 ENHRY, CDR2 SYGVKD. V lost 5 bases to trimming and J lost 0 bases, with 7 bases between them. The CDR3 extends over 13 amino acids. This chain's CDR3 is CAISQVVNTEAFF. CDR3 bases: TGTGCCATCAGTCAGGTAGTGAACACTGAAGCTTTCTTT.

The gene calls are TRBV28 and TRBJ1-6; weak D call: TRBD1 (5 bases). Germline CDR1 and CDR2: MDHEN and SYDVKM. The CDR3 sequence is 16 residues long. Trimming left V 0 bases short and J 10 bases short, with 16 bases between. The CDR3 sequence: CASSLWGGMGQSPLHF. CDR3 DNA: TGTGCCAGCAGTTTATGGGGGGGAATGGGGCAGTCACCCCTCCACTTT.

This rearrangement joins TRBV9 to TRBJ1-1; D gene unclear. Germline CDR1 and CDR2: SGDLS and YYNGEE. V lost 2 bases, J lost 3 bases, and 20 bases lay in between. CDR3 size: 17 residues. CDR3 region: CASSVSPDGPRDTEAFF. CDR3 in DNA: TGTGCCAGCAGCGTCTCGCCGGATGGCCCGAGGGACACTGAAGCTTTCTTT.

This chain links TRBV2 with TRBJ1-6; tentative D call: TRBD1 (6 bases). CDR3 length: 18 residues. Deletions cut 1 base from V and 3 bases from J, with 16 bases between. CDR1 and CDR2 (germline): SNHLY, FYNNEI. The CDR3: CASSEGVRGYSYNSPLHF. CDR3 coding DNA: TGTGCCAGCAGTGAAGGTGTCAGGGGCTATAGCTATAATTCACCCCTCCACTTT.

The CDR3 sequence is CASSVETGGATQYF. CDR3 DNA sequence: TGTGCCAGCAGCGTTGAGACAGGGGGCGCGACCCAGTACTTC. The chain has TRBV9 and TRBJ2-5; 10 bases agree with TRBD1. Trimming at V came to 2 bases and at J to 7 bases, leaving 5 bases not matched to a gene. The germline V gene encodes CDR1 SGDLS and CDR2 YYNGEE. The CDR3 has 14 amino acids.

The genes are TRBV2 and TRBJ1-1; D might be TRBD1 (5 bases). Trimming removed 3 bases at V and 1 base at J, with 6 bases between. The CDR3 consists of 13 residues. The V gene's germline CDR1 is SNHLY and CDR2 FYNNEI. The CDR3 loop reads CASSEGGNTEAFF. As DNA, the CDR3 is TGTGCCAGCAGTGAGGGGGGGAACACTGAAGCTTTCTTT.

This clone was detected once. The chain has TRBV9 and TRBJ1-1, with D possibly TRBD1 on 6 matching bases. V lost 6 bases, J lost 4 bases, and 13 bases lay in between. Germline CDR1 reads SGDLS; CDR2 reads YYNGEE. The CDR3 covers 13 residues. CDR3 DNA sequence: TGTGCCAGCAAAGGGGGAAAGAGCACTGAAGCTTTCTTT. Translation gives CASKGGKSTEAFF.

The CDR3 bases are TGTGCCAGTAGACCCACAGGGTTGGCCTACGAGCAGTACTTC. It codes for CASRPTGLAYEQYF. The rearrangement uses TRBV19 and TRBJ2-7; a weak D match, TRBD1 (6 bases). The CDR3 consists of 14 residues. Germline values: CDR1 LNHDA, CDR2 SQIVND (reference sequence). Trimming took 6 bases from V and 2 from J, leaving 14 bases between them.

This clone was seen only once. In DNA, the CDR3 is TGTGCCAGCAGCTTAGCTCCCCCGCGCTACGAGCAGTACTTC. Protein: CASSLAPPRYEQYF. This rearrangement joins TRBV7-8 to TRBJ2-7; D gene ambiguous. The CDR3 covers 14 residues. In germline, CDR1 is SGHVS, CDR2 FQNEAQ. Trimming shortened V by 0 bases and J by 3 bases, and 9 bases separated the two germline ends.

The chain recombines TRBV29-1 with TRBJ2-2; a possible D gene is TRBD2 (5 bases). The V end lost 4 bases, the J end lost 1 base, and 7 bases lay between the germline ends. The CDR3 contains 13 residues. CDR1 is SQVTM, CDR2 ANQGSEA, per germline. The CDR3 nucleotides read TGCAGCGTTGGAGGACTGAACACCGGGGAGCTGTTTTTT. It encodes CSVGGLNTGELFF.

This clone has only one observation. The gene calls are TRBV27 and TRBJ1-6, with D possibly being TRBD1 (5 bases). Trimming left V 2 bases short and J 3 bases short, with 14 bases between. CDR3 length: 17 residues. Germline assignment: CDR1 MNHEY and CDR2 SMNVEV (reference sequence). This chain's CDR3 is CASSLNYGDYYNSPLHF. The CDR3 nucleotides read TGTGCCAGCAGTTTAAATTACGGGGACTACTATAATTCACCCCTCCACTTT.

The rearrangement uses TRBV7-3 and TRBJ2-7, with D possibly being TRBD2 (5 bases). Looked up from germline, CDR1 is SGHTA and CDR2 is FQGTGA. CDR3 length: 14 amino acids. Trimming removed 5 bases at V and 1 base at J, with 12 bases between. The chain's CDR3 is CASSPRAGSYEQYF. CDR3 DNA: TGTGCCAGCAGCCCGAGGGCCGGATCCTACGAGCAGTACTTC. The entire variable domain, with the rest obtained from reference TRBV7-3 and TRBJ2-7, is as follows: GAGVSQTPSNKVTEKGKYVELRCDPISGHTALYWYRQSLGQGPEFLIYFQGTGAADDSGLPNDRFFAVRPEGSVSTLKIQRTERGDSAVYLCASSPRAGSYEQYFGPGTRLTVT.

The rearrangement uses TRBV27 and TRBJ1-4; TRBD1 agrees at 8 bases. Germline V gene data show CDR1 as MNHEY and CDR2 as SMNVEV (reference sequence). With V trimmed by 0 bases and J by 6 bases, 3 bases remained unmatched. CDR3 size: 15 residues. The CDR3 loop is CASSLSQGAYEKLFF. The CDR3 DNA reads as TGTGCCAGCAGTTTATCGCAGGGGGCGTATGAAAAACTGTTTTTT. Full variable domain (rest looked up from reference TRBV27 and TRBJ1-4): EAQVTQNPRYLITVTGKKLTVTCSQNMNHEYMSWYRQDPGLGLRQIYYSMNVEVTDKGDVPEGYKVSRKEKRNFPLILESPSPNQTSLYFCASSLSQGAYEKLFFGSGTQLSVL.

V gene TRBV6-5 combines with J gene TRBJ1-6, with 8 bases fitting TRBD1. The trim removed 0 bases at V and 7 bases at J, leaving 5 bases unmatched. The CDR3 extends over 16 amino acids. Germline V gene data show CDR1 as MNHEY and CDR2 as SVGAGI. The CDR3, as DNA: TGTGCCAGCAGTTACTCCGGGACAGGCGGAAATTCACCCCTCCACTTT. The encoded protein is CASSYSGTGGNSPLHF.